This T cell receptor beta chain was profiled in a study of cytomegalovirus exposure and HLA in healthy donors. As for the study in general: Earlier, some 180 million T cells were analyzed, and 90 million to 140 million unique TCR beta sequences were found among them.

The germline CDR1 and CDR2 sequences are MNHEY and SMNVEV (reference sequence). The CDR3 runs 15 residues. The V end was cut by 3 bases, the J end by 4 bases, with 15 bases between. Both 60 Vbeta primers and 13 Jbeta primers went into the PCR. Sequencing used immunoSEQ multiplex PCR; TCRdb keeps in-frame clones, though not all of them. This table has about 160,000 clones, 84% appearing once. This clone was recorded a few times. The chain uses TRBV27 and TRBJ1-1; unclear D gene. The sequence came from a boy aged 2 to 9 in good health and CMV-seronegative. The source material was PBMCs. CDR3 coding DNA: TGTGCCAGCAGTTTTGGGGTGGGAGAAGGCACTGAAGCTTTCTTT. Amino acid sequence: CASSFGVGEGTEAFF.